This T cell receptor beta chain was retrieved from a study of blood T cell repertoires in COVID-19. Study as a whole: COVID-19 samples, acute and convalescent, were from the United States, Italy and Spain.

Authors' methods: It was from reference gene primer amplification that nucleated cell counts were estimated. Libraries were prepared by immunoSEQ multiplex PCR; TCRdb keeps only in-frame clonotypes and omits some of them. V, J and clone size derive from that table, while D and trimming were established from the DNA sequence. The sample includes 200,000 or so clones, 88% of them seen just once. Participants were placed into cohorts based on the clinical history they reported. The sequenced sample was PBMCs or T cells enriched from blood (not recorded which). The receptor was isolated from a woman aged 25 to 39 who had recovered from COVID-19.

The CDR3 protein is CASSPETGSNGYTF. CDR3 DNA: TGTGCCAGCAGCCCCGAGACAGGGTCTAATGGCTACACCTTC. V is TRBV11-1 and J is TRBJ1-2; 7 bases are shared with TRBD1. The V gene end was trimmed by 5 bases and the J gene end by 6 bases; junction bases not matched to a gene: 9. Germline V gene data show CDR1 as SGHAT and CDR2 as FQDESV (reference sequence). This CDR3 spans 14 amino acids.